Presented here are 26 T cell receptor beta chains from one specimen sequenced in a study of Tregs in tolerant kidney transplant recipients. Sequencing used immunoSEQ multiplex PCR; TCRdb keeps in-frame clones, though not all of them. The sample holds over 60,000 clones, around 84% seen once. Sample: CD4+ T cells from blood. The source is a human donor in good health.

This chain uses TRBV12-5 with TRBJ2-1; D is ambiguous. Germline loops: CDR1 LGHNT, CDR2 FRNRAP. The CDR3 runs 15 residues. Trimming removed 3 bases at V and 5 bases at J, with 14 bases between. CDR3 in amino acids: CASGFELQLNNEQFF. CDR3 DNA sequence: TGTGCTAGTGGTTTTGAGCTCCAGCTAAACAATGAGCAGTTCTTC.

This clone was recorded at least ten times. The genes are TRBV30 and TRBJ2-5; D not resolved. Germline CDR1 and CDR2: GTSNPN and SVGIG (reference sequence). The length of the CDR3 is 14 residues. V was cut by 2 bases and J by 1 base, with 11 bases left in between. The CDR3 loop reads CAWSRQITQETQYF. In DNA form, the CDR3 reads TGTGCCTGGAGTCGGCAGATAACCCAAGAGACCCAGTACTTC.

The chain recombines TRBV30 with TRBJ2-3; 9 bases match TRBD2. The V gene's germline CDR1 is GTSNPN and CDR2 SVGIG (reference sequence). This CDR3 is 15 amino acids long. Losses at the gene ends were 4 bases for V and 0 bases for J; bases not matched to a gene: 5. CDR3 DNA sequence: TGTGCCTGGATGAGCGGGAGGACTAGCACAGATACGCAGTATTTT. It specifies CAWMSGRTSTDTQYF. The full variable domain, with the rest looked up from reference TRBV30 and TRBJ2-3, is SQTIHQWPATLVQPVGSPLSLECTVEGTSNPNLYWYRQAAGRGLQLLFYSVGIGQISSEVPQNLSASRPQDRQFILSSKKLLLSDSGFYLCAWMSGRTSTDTQYFGPGTRLTVL.

The V call is TRBV19, the J call TRBJ2-3; D might be TRBD2 (6 bases). The CDR3 extends over 15 amino acids. The germline V and J ends were trimmed by 5 bases and 2 bases, with 14 bases remaining between them. The germline V gene has CDR1 LNHDA and CDR2 SQIVND (reference sequence). Here the CDR3 reads CASSVSLADTDTQYF. Here the CDR3 DNA reads TGTGCCAGTAGTGTTTCCTTAGCGGACACAGATACGCAGTATTTT. Using reference TRBV19 and TRBJ2-3 for the parts outside the CDR3, the full variable domain is DGGITQSPKYLFRKEGQNVTLSCEQNLNHDAMYWYRQDPGQGLRLIYYSQIVNDFQKGDIAEGYSVSREKKESFPLTVTSAQKNPTAFYLCASSVSLADTDTQYFGPGTRLTVL.

This clone was recorded only once. V is TRBV12-5 and J is TRBJ2-1, with D unclear. Germline V lookup: CDR1 LGHNT, CDR2 FRNRAP. V shed 0 bases and J shed 0 bases, with 12 bases lying between them. This CDR3 is 17 amino acids long. The CDR3 DNA reads as TGTGCTAGTGGTTTGGTTCTTGGGCTTGCCTCCTACAATGAGCAGTTCTTC. Translating it yields CASGLVLGLASYNEQFF.

This chain links TRBV5-1 with TRBJ1-2, with D possibly TRBD1 on 6 matching bases. This CDR3 has 15 residues. V shed 1 base and J shed 7 bases, with 17 bases lying between them. The V gene's germline CDR1 is SGHRS and CDR2 YFSETQ. CDR3: CASSLMPGALGGYTF. In nucleotides, the CDR3 is TGCGCCAGCAGCTTGATGCCGGGGGCCCTGGGTGGCTACACCTTC.

Within the sample, this clone is medium-sized. CDR3 amino acids: CASSLGQYTDTQYF. The CDR3, as DNA: TGTGCCAGCAGCTTGGGCCAATACACAGATACGCAGTATTTT. This rearrangement joins TRBV11-3 to TRBJ2-3; unclear D gene. The V end lost 3 bases, the J end lost 2 bases, and 9 bases lay between the germline ends. This CDR3 is 14 amino acids long. Looked up from germline, CDR1 is SGHNT and CDR2 is YENEEA.

The chain employs TRBV30 and TRBJ2-7, with TRBD1 identical over 10 bases. The CDR3 runs to 17 residues. CDR1 and CDR2 from the germline V gene are GTSNPN and SVGIG (reference sequence). J was trimmed by 3 bases and V by 3 bases; bases with no gene match: 14. CDR3 sequence reads: CAWSLGGTGAKSYEQYF. As DNA, the CDR3 is TGTGCCTGGAGCCTAGGCGGGACAGGGGCTAAAAGCTACGAGCAGTACTTC.

The chain is built from TRBV7-8 and TRBJ2-7; no clear D. The length of the CDR3 is 15 residues. Trimming took off 2 bases at V and 3 bases at J, with 14 bases between the two ends. CDR1 is SGHVS and CDR2 is FQNEAQ in the germline V gene. The CDR3 spells CASSLLQSIIYEQYF. CDR3 nucleotides: TGTGCCAGCAGCTTACTACAGTCGATAATCTACGAGCAGTACTTC.

There are a few counts of this clone. This chain connects TRBV7-6 to TRBJ2-3; 12 bases are a match to TRBD2. V gave up 3 bases and J gave up 4 bases; unmatched junction bases: 2. There are 15 residues in the CDR3. Germline V gene sequence: CDR1 SGHVS, CDR2 FNYEAQ. The CDR3 nucleotides are TGTGCCAGCAGCTTGACTAGCGGGAGCCCAGATACGCAGTATTTT. Its translation: CASSLTSGSPDTQYF.

The rearrangement links TRBV7-9 to TRBJ2-7; no clear D gene. In germline, CDR1 is SEHNR, CDR2 FQNEAQ (reference sequence). V lost 5 bases, J lost 5 bases, and 10 bases lay in between. The CDR3 length is 12 residues. DNA of the CDR3: TGTGCCAGCAGCCCCCTTACGGACGAGCAGTACTTC. It is translated as CASSPLTDEQYF.

J is TRBJ2-7 and V is TRBV6-1, with 9 bases aligning to TRBD1. Germline V CDR1 and CDR2: MNHNS, SASEGT. The CDR3 covers 15 residues. The ends lost 4 bases at V and 3 bases at J; junction bases unmatched: 7. In nucleotides, the CDR3 is TGTGCCAGCAGTGTCCTGACAGGGGGGAACTACGAGCAGTACTTC. Amino acids: CASSVLTGGNYEQYF.

The rearrangement uses TRBV7-3 and TRBJ2-1; D remains unclear. CDR3 length equals 14 residues. Trimming removed 1 base from V and 3 bases from J, with 7 bases in between. Germline CDR1 SGHTA, CDR2 FQGTGA. In nucleotides, the CDR3 is TGTGCCAGCAGCTTAATGGGAATCTACAATGAGCAGTTCTTC. Protein product: CASSLMGIYNEQFF.

The rearrangement links TRBV30 to TRBJ1-3; D is undetermined. The length of the CDR3 is 14 residues. Germline V CDR1 and CDR2: GTSNPN, SVGIG (reference sequence). The V end lost 2 bases, the J end lost 0 bases, and 8 bases lay between the germline ends. CDR3 coding DNA: TGTGCCTGGAGTTCAGGTTTCTCTGGAAACACCATATATTTT. Protein product: CAWSSGFSGNTIYF.

The chain links TRBV15 to TRBJ2-1, with D maybe TRBD2 (6 bases). Germline V gene data show CDR1 as LNHNV and CDR2 as YYDKDF (reference sequence). The CDR3 runs 15 residues. V was cut by 3 bases and J by 3 bases, with 12 bases left in between. The CDR3 nucleotides are TGTGCCACCAGCAGGACCTCGGGACTCTACAATGAGCAGTTCTTC. Translation: CATSRTSGLYNEQFF.

The V call is TRBV14, the J call TRBJ2-7; D could derive from TRBD1 or TRBD2 (5 bases each). Trimming cost V 3 bases and J 1 base, with 10 bases left between them. The length of the CDR3 is 14 residues. CDR1 and CDR2 from the germline V gene are SGHDN and FVKESK. DNA for the CDR3: TGTGCCAGCAGCCATCGGTGGGGGTCCTACGAGCAGTACTTC. Its protein is CASSHRWGSYEQYF.

This chain connects TRBV5-1 to TRBJ2-7, with D possibly TRBD1 on 6 matching bases. In germline, CDR1 is SGHRS, CDR2 YFSETQ. V dropped 4 bases and J dropped 0 bases, with 14 bases sitting between them. The CDR3 sequence is 15 residues long. The CDR3 is CASSRTVGSSYEQYF. In nucleotides, the CDR3 is TGCGCCAGCAGCCGGACAGTTGGAAGCTCCTACGAGCAGTACTTC.

The chain uses TRBV7-2 and TRBJ2-3; a weak D match, TRBD2 (6 bases). Germline V gives CDR1 SGHTA, CDR2 FQGNSA. This CDR3 is 15 amino acids long. Trimming stripped 5 bases from V and 2 bases from J, with 14 bases between. This chain's CDR3 is CASSVTAGTTDTQYF. Written as DNA, the CDR3 is TGTGCCAGCAGCGTAACGGCGGGGACCACAGATACGCAGTATTTT.

In this sample, this clone turned up a few times. V usage is TRBV7-9 and J usage is TRBJ1-5; TRBD1 is a possible D gene (5 bases). Germline CDR1 and CDR2: SEHNR and FQNEAQ (reference sequence). The CDR3 is 14 residues long. The V end lost 5 bases, the J end lost 2 bases, and 10 bases lay between the germline ends. This chain's CDR3 is CASSPRGGNQPQHF. DNA for the CDR3: TGTGCCAGCAGCCCTAGAGGGGGCAATCAGCCCCAGCATTTT.

This clone was seen a few times. CDR3 DNA sequence: TGTGCCAGCAGCTTGGGACAGCGGTACTACGAGCAGTACTTC. Its translation: CASSLGQRYYEQYF. The chain employs TRBV11-3 and TRBJ2-7, with 7 bases lining up with TRBD1. Germline values: CDR1 SGHNT, CDR2 YENEEA. The V segment lost 3 bases and the J segment 3 bases; nucleotides outside the gene matches: 5. The CDR3 consists of 14 residues.

The table lists this clone with a count of one. The chain joins TRBV7-9 to TRBJ2-5; D is possibly TRBD2 (6 bases). Trimming removed 1 base at V and 2 bases at J, with 20 bases between. Germline V CDR1 and CDR2: SEHNR, FQNEAQ (reference sequence). There are 18 residues in the CDR3. The CDR3 region is CASSLVGVSGNIQETQYF. Here the CDR3 DNA reads TGTGCCAGCAGCTTAGTCGGCGTTAGCGGTAATATTCAAGAGACCCAGTACTTC.

The chain employs TRBV11-3 and TRBJ2-7; D remains ambiguous. This CDR3 comprises 11 residues. Germline values: CDR1 SGHNT, CDR2 YENEEA. Trimming shortened V by 1 base and J by 7 bases, and 5 bases separated the two germline ends. DNA of the CDR3: TGTGCCAGCAGCTTAGCCAGAGAGCAGTACTTC. Its translation: CASSLAREQYF.

V and J are TRBV2 and TRBJ2-7; 8 bases fit TRBD1. Per germline, CDR1 SNHLY and CDR2 FYNNEI. This CDR3 region has 15 residues. Trimming took 1 base from V and 2 from J; bases not matched to a gene: 4. The CDR3 spells CASSEGTGSTYEQYF. The DNA for the CDR3 is TGTGCCAGCAGTGAAGGGACAGGGAGTACCTACGAGCAGTACTTC. The variable domain in full, completed from reference TRBV2 and TRBJ2-7, reads EPEVTQTPSHQVTQMGQEVILRCVPISNHLYFYWYRQILGQKVEFLVSFYNNEISEKSEIFDDQFSVERPDGSNFTLKIRSTKLEDSAMYFCASSEGTGSTYEQYFGPGTRLTVT.

The chain joins TRBV30 to TRBJ2-7; D possibly corresponds to TRBD2 (6 bases). Germline assignment: CDR1 GTSNPN and CDR2 SVGIG (reference sequence). Between the trimmed V and J ends, which lost 0 bases and 6 bases, there was a span of 15 bases. This CDR3 is 14 amino acids long. The DNA for the CDR3 is TGTGCCTGGAGTGTACGGCTAGCGCGGGCCGAGCAGTACTTC. Translating gives CAWSVRLARAEQYF.

The rearrangement links TRBV29-1 to TRBJ1-4; 8 bases are a match to TRBD1. Germline-derived CDR1 and CDR2 are SQVTM and ANQGSEA. CDR3 size: 13 residues. Losses at the gene ends were 4 bases for V and 7 bases for J; bases not matched to a gene: 5. The CDR3 reads CSVGPGGGEKLFF. CDR3 in DNA: TGCAGCGTTGGCCCAGGGGGCGGTGAAAAACTGTTTTTT.

The DNA of the CDR3 is TGCGCCAGCAGCTTGCGGACAGGGCAGCCCTACGAGCAGTACTTC. Its translation: CASSLRTGQPYEQYF. The chain joins TRBV5-1 to TRBJ2-7, with 8 positions matching TRBD1. V lost 1 base, J lost 2 bases, and 5 bases stayed unmatched. CDR1 and CDR2 (germline): SGHRS, YFSETQ. CDR3 length: 15 residues.